The following is a TCR beta chain sequence with its context. TCRdb keeps only in-frame clones here, not all; method: immunoSEQ multiplex PCR. The sample lists 40,000 to 45,000 clones, approximately 80% seen once, with 1.2% in the top ten. This sample stems from a study of preoperative IRX-2 immunotherapy in early breast cancer. CDR3 length: 17 amino acids. With 0 bases clipped from V and 5 bases from J, the junction kept 8 bases outside the gene matches. In germline, CDR1 is SGHRS, CDR2 YFSETQ. The treatment denotes: preoperative locoregional IRX-2 cytokine immunotherapy. Samples came from a phase Ib trial of preoperative locoregional IRX-2 cytokine immunotherapy.

The chain combines TRBV5-1 with TRBJ2-1; TRBD2 aligns across 10 bases. This sample comprised tumor tissue, obtained after IRX-2 immunotherapy. The sequence was collected from a human donor with breast cancer. The CDR3 loop reads CASSLGLSSGGNNEQFF. CDR3 sequence (DNA): TGCGCCAGCAGCTTGGGATTGAGTAGCGGGGGGAACAATGAGCAGTTCTTC.